This passage covers 5 T cell receptor beta chains from one sample sequenced in a study of T cell repertoires in cytomegalovirus infection. TCRdb re-analysed the reads in MiXCR, keeping a single row per CDR3 protein. The sample consists of around 900,000 distinct CDR3 sequences, roughly 31% of them appearing once. These TCRs are of unknown antigen specificity. Sequenced here: cultured CD8+ T cells from PBMCs, sampled from culture after CMV antigen stimulation. These receptors were collected from a human donor in good health (CMV status not recorded). Some clones in this sample may be carry-over from other donors' samples.

V and J are TRBV7-9 and TRBJ2-3, with D perhaps TRBD2 (6 bases). V was cut by 5 bases and J by 15 bases, with 33 bases left in between. The CDR3 runs to 17 residues. CDR1 SEHNR and CDR2 FQNEAQ come from the germline V gene (reference sequence). The CDR3, as DNA: TGTGCCAGCAGCACTGTGCCCGGGACGGGGGATACAGGTCTGCTCTATTTT. Translating it yields CASSTVPGTGDTGLLYF.

There are many counts of this clonotype. V and J are TRBV27 and TRBJ2-1, with 8 bases matching TRBD2. CDR1 and CDR2 (germline): MNHEY, SMNVEV (reference sequence). The CDR3 consists of 13 residues. Unmatched junction bases numbered 4, after V lost 6 bases and J lost 6 bases. The CDR3, as DNA: TGTGCCAGCAGCTTGAGCGGGGGCAATGAGCAGTTCTTC. Encoded protein: CASSLSGGNEQFF.

This chain joins TRBV6-6 and TRBJ1-5; no firm D call. CDR1 and CDR2 from the germline V gene are MNHNY and SVGAGI (reference sequence). CDR3 length: 14 residues. V was cut by 6 bases and J by 9 bases, with 18 bases left in between. For the CDR3, the DNA is TGTGCCAGCAGAGAGAGGACGGCCTGGATGCCCCAGCATTTT. As protein: CASRERTAWMPQHF.

The sample holds many counts of this clonotype. The V call is TRBV12-3 or TRBV12-4, the J call TRBJ1-1, with 9 positions matching TRBD1. CDR3 length: 15 residues. The trim removed 7 bases at V and 0 bases at J, leaving 6 bases unmatched. CDR3 sequence reads: CASTQGQGLNTEAFF. For the CDR3, the DNA is TGTGCCAGCACCCAGGGACAGGGACTGAACACTGAAGCTTTCTTT.

V is TRBV7-8 and J is TRBJ1-2; D is unclear. Germline V lookup: CDR1 SGHVS, CDR2 FQNEAQ. V lost 6 bases to trimming and J lost 7 bases, with 12 bases between them. The CDR3 is 12 amino acids. The CDR3, as DNA: TGTGCCAGCAGTCCATCAAGGAGTGGCTACACCTTC. It specifies CASSPSRSGYTF.